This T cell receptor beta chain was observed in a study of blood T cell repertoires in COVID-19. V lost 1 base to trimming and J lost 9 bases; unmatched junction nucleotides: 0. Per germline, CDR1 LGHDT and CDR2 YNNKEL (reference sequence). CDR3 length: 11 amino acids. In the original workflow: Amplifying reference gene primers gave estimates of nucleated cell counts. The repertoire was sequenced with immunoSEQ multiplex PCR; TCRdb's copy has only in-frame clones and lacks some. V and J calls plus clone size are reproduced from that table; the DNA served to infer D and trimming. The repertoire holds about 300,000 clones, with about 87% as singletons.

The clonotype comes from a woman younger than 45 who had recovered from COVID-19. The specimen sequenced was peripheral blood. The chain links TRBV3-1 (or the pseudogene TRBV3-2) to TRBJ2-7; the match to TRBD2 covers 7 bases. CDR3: CASSQAGGQYF. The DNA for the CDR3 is TGTGCCAGCAGCCAAGCGGGGGGGCAGTACTTC.